The 26 T cell receptor beta chains in this list originate from one sample, sequenced in a study of blood T cell repertoires in COVID-19 (TCRdb year 2020). The library relied on the immunoSEQ multiplex PCR assay. TCRdb limited this immuneACCESS table to in-frame rearrangements with V and J called. A share of clones is missing; checked studies link under half to unresolved V genes, and the rest is unexplained. In all, the sample holds 65,000 to 70,000 clones, and 70% to 80% of those were seen once. The top ten constitute roughly 20% of the sample. The sequenced sample consisted of peripheral blood. These receptors all come from a human donor in a cohort sampled during active COVID-19.

The genes are TRBV6-2 or TRBV6-3 and TRBJ2-1; 10 positions agree with TRBD2. Per germline, CDR1 MNHEY and CDR2 SVGEGT. CDR3 length: 16 amino acids. J lost 13 bases, V lost 2 bases, and 14 bases had no gene match. CDR3 region: CASSYGGSGRNLVQFF. The CDR3 DNA is TGTGCCAGCAGTTACGGGGGTAGCGGGAGGAATTTGGTACAGTTCTTC.

The CDR3 DNA reads as TGTGCCAGCAGCGCAACCCCCTCCGGGGTCCAAGAGACCCAGTACTTC. This encodes CASSATPSGVQETQYF. The chain carries TRBV9 and TRBJ2-5; the D gene is possibly TRBD2 (5 bases). The V and J ends lost 3 bases and 1 base respectively, with 16 bases between them. CDR3 length: 16 residues. The germline CDR1 and CDR2 sequences are SGDLS and YYNGEE.

The rearrangement links TRBV14 to TRBJ2-5, with TRBD2 matching over 9 bases. CDR1 is SGHDN and CDR2 is FVKESK in the germline V gene. The CDR3 has 19 amino acids. The V segment lost 3 bases and the J segment 5 bases; nucleotides outside the gene matches: 19. The CDR3 sequence: CASSQNAPFSAGGGETQYF. In nucleotides, the CDR3 is TGTGCCAGCAGCCAGAACGCGCCGTTCTCAGCGGGAGGCGGGGAGACCCAGTACTTC.

The rearrangement links TRBV28 to TRBJ2-7; 10 nucleotides line up with TRBD2. Germline CDR1 MDHEN, CDR2 SYDVKM. Trimming cost V 6 bases and J 0 bases; bases outside gene matches: 8. The CDR3 runs to 16 residues. The CDR3 reads CASSRPGLASSYEQYF. The CDR3 nucleotides read TGTGCCAGCAGCCGACCGGGACTAGCGAGCTCCTACGAGCAGTACTTC.

The rearrangement joins TRBV6-2 or TRBV6-3 to TRBJ2-1, with D perhaps TRBD2 (5 bases). Germline CDR1 and CDR2: MNHEY and SVGEGT. There are 12 residues in the CDR3. V shed 3 bases and J shed 11 bases, with 11 bases lying between them. The CDR3 DNA follows: TGTGCCAGCAGTTATATCGCGGGCCAGCAGTTCTTC. It encodes CASSYIAGQQFF.

The chain is built from TRBV2 and TRBJ1-2; 8 positions match TRBD1. Germline loops: CDR1 SNHLY, CDR2 FYNNEI. V trimming: 7 bases; J trimming: 8 bases; junction bases outside the gene matches: 12. This CDR3 contains 14 residues. The CDR3 loop reads CASTQRGQGQGYTF. The CDR3 DNA sequence: TGTGCCAGCACCCAACGCGGACAGGGCCAAGGCTACACCTTC.

This clone showed up just once. This chain connects TRBV15 to TRBJ2-5, with 9 bases that match TRBD1. Germline V gene data show CDR1 as LNHNV and CDR2 as YYDKDF (reference sequence). The V and J ends lost 4 bases and 3 bases, in that order; junction bases with no gene match: 9. This CDR3 comprises 16 residues. CDR3 nucleotide sequence: TGTGCCACCAGCACCTACGGGACAGGGATGGAAGAGACCCAGTACTTC. It specifies CATSTYGTGMEETQYF.

There are a few counts of this clone. The chain links TRBV19 to TRBJ2-2; D is possibly TRBD2 (6 bases). The CDR3 is 16 amino acids. Germline V gene sequence: CDR1 LNHDA, CDR2 SQIVND (reference sequence). Trimming removed 6 bases from V and 3 bases from J, with 17 bases in between. The CDR3 region is CASRQRSSGYTGELFF. The CDR3 DNA follows: TGTGCCAGTAGGCAGAGGAGTAGCGGATACACCGGGGAGCTGTTTTTT.

The sample holds one count of this clone. The chain links TRBV6-5 to TRBJ1-2; TRBD1 matches at 10 bases. CDR1 is MNHEY, CDR2 SVGAGI, per germline. The CDR3 runs 14 residues. Trimming at V came to 6 bases and at J to 7 bases, leaving 8 bases not matched to a gene. In DNA, the CDR3 is TGTGCCAGCAGGGCGACAGGGGGCGGGCTTGGCTACACCTTC. Its protein product is CASRATGGGLGYTF.

The chain links TRBV6-5 to TRBJ2-2; 8 bases are a match to TRBD1. The CDR3 is 15 amino acids. The V gene's germline CDR1 is MNHEY and CDR2 SVGAGI. The V gene end was trimmed by 5 bases and the J gene end by 6 bases; junction bases not matched to a gene: 8. The CDR3 DNA reads TGTGCCAGCAGTAACCAGGGGGCTCTGGCCGGGGAGCTGTTTTTT. It encodes CASSNQGALAGELFF.

This clone has a count of ten or more. The chain employs TRBV18 and TRBJ2-2; 12 positions match TRBD1. This CDR3 has 16 amino acids. The germline CDR1 and CDR2 sequences are KGHSH and LQKENI. Unmatched junction bases numbered 2, after V lost 3 bases and J lost 3 bases. Here the CDR3 reads CASSPGQGAYTGELFF. The CDR3 bases are TGTGCCAGCTCACCGGGACAGGGGGCTTACACCGGGGAGCTGTTTTTT.

This chain uses TRBV7-2 with TRBJ2-3; 13 bases fit TRBD2. CDR1 and CDR2 (germline): SGHTA, FQGNSA. The CDR3 consists of 16 residues. Trimming took 5 bases from V and 1 from J; bases not matched to a gene: 3. The CDR3 coding sequence is TGTGCCAGCAGCGCCGGACTAGCGGGAGGCACAGATACGCAGTATTTT. It codes for CASSAGLAGGTDTQYF.

This clone was detected once. The chain carries TRBV3-1 (or the pseudogene TRBV3-2) and TRBJ2-1; 8 nucleotides line up with TRBD1. The V gene end was trimmed by 3 bases and the J gene end by 0 bases; junction bases not matched to a gene: 4. Germline CDR1 LGHDT, CDR2 YNNKEL (reference sequence). The length of the CDR3 is 16 residues. The CDR3 here is CASSQRGQGSYNEQFF. In DNA form, the CDR3 reads TGTGCCAGCAGCCAGAGAGGACAGGGCTCCTACAATGAGCAGTTCTTC.

The V call is TRBV10-3, the J call TRBJ2-1, with 7 positions matching TRBD2. J was trimmed by 7 bases and V by 8 bases; bases with no gene match: 14. The length of the CDR3 is 15 residues. The germline V gene encodes CDR1 ENHRY and CDR2 SYGVKD. The CDR3 DNA reads TGTGCCATCGGGGGGGATCGGCAAACCTTTAATGAGCAGTTCTTC. Encoded protein: CAIGGDRQTFNEQFF.

The J gene is TRBJ1-1, the V gene TRBV12-5; 7 bases agree with TRBD1. Germline V lookup: CDR1 LGHNT, CDR2 FRNRAP. CDR3 length equals 14 residues. CDR3 coding DNA: TGTGCCGTCAGGCGACAGGGAATGAACACTGAAGCTTTCTTT. Translated, it gives CAVRRQGMNTEAFF.

The chain links TRBV5-4 to TRBJ2-5, with 13 bases aligning to TRBD2. The junction had 4 bases not matched to a gene; V was cut back by 3 bases and J by 5 bases. The CDR3 consists of 15 residues. Germline V gene sequence: CDR1 SGHNT, CDR2 YYREEE (reference sequence). Here the CDR3 reads CASSSGLAGRETQYF. The CDR3 DNA is TGTGCCAGCAGCTCGGGACTAGCGGGACGGGAGACCCAGTACTTC. Full variable domain (outside the CDR3, taken from reference TRBV5-4 and TRBJ2-5): ETGVTQSPTHLIKTRGQQVTLRCSSQSGHNTVSWYQQALGQGPQFIFQYYREEENGRGNFPPRFSGLQFPNYSSELNVNALELDDSALYLCASSSGLAGRETQYFGPGTRLLVL.

The J gene is TRBJ2-1, the V gene TRBV4-2, with D possibly TRBD2 on 5 matching bases. The CDR3 runs to 16 residues. Germline CDR1 and CDR2: LGHNA and YNFKEQ. Trimming pared 3 bases from V and 7 bases from J, leaving 19 bases between. The CDR3 loop reads CASSQGIVLRRNEQFF. As DNA, the CDR3 is TGTGCCAGCAGCCAGGGCATAGTACTACGGAGGAATGAGCAGTTCTTC.

The rearrangement joins TRBV18 to TRBJ2-5; 7 bases are shared with TRBD1. V gave up 2 bases and J gave up 5 bases; unmatched junction bases: 5. The CDR3 contains 14 residues. Germline assignment: CDR1 KGHSH and CDR2 LQKENI. CDR3 sequence reads: CASSPDRVLETQYF. CDR3 DNA sequence: TGTGCCAGCTCACCAGACAGGGTCTTGGAGACCCAGTACTTC.

This chain connects TRBV6-2 or TRBV6-3 to TRBJ2-2; TRBD1 aligns across 10 bases. The CDR3 consists of 17 residues. V was clipped by 4 bases and J by 7 bases; unmatched bases: 12. Germline V gene lookup returns CDR1 MNHEY and CDR2 SVGEGT. In nucleotides, the CDR3 is TGTGCCAGCAGTTCGCGACAGGGGGCGCGTCATATCGGGGAGCTGTTTTTT. This codes for CASSSRQGARHIGELFF.

The chain combines TRBV5-4 with TRBJ2-6; 11 bases line up with TRBD1. Germline CDR1 is SGHNT and CDR2 is YYREEE (reference sequence). Losses at the gene ends were 3 bases for V and 0 bases for J; bases not matched to a gene: 5. The CDR3 is made up of 18 amino acids. CDR3 loop: CASSSTGTGGSGANVLTF. The DNA for the CDR3 is TGTGCCAGCAGCTCGACCGGGACAGGGGGCTCTGGGGCCAACGTCCTGACTTTC.

The gene calls are TRBV19 and TRBJ2-7, with TRBD1 as a possible D gene (6 bases). V lost 5 bases and J lost 6, with 17 bases in between. There are 14 residues in the CDR3. In germline, CDR1 is LNHDA, CDR2 SQIVND (reference sequence). The CDR3 is CASSPPGQLIEQYF. Written as DNA, the CDR3 is TGTGCCAGTAGTCCCCCGGGACAACTTATCGAGCAGTACTTC.

The genes are TRBV19 and TRBJ1-1; possible D gene TRBD1, 5 bases. CDR1 is LNHDA and CDR2 is SQIVND in the germline V gene (reference sequence). The CDR3 totals 17 residues. V was cut by 5 bases and J by 6 bases, with 25 bases left in between. CDR3 protein: CASSLTGRLIGGAEAFF. Here the CDR3 DNA reads TGTGCCAGTAGTTTAACCGGGCGACTAATTGGGGGGGCTGAAGCTTTCTTT.

The chain employs TRBV27 and TRBJ1-1; TRBD1 agrees at 8 bases. CDR3 length: 16 amino acids. After removal of 6 bases from V and 4 bases from J, the junction contained 13 bases not matched to a gene. Germline lookup yields CDR1 MNHEY and CDR2 SMNVEV (reference sequence). The CDR3 protein is CASSTPRQGASTEAFF. CDR3 nucleotides: TGTGCCAGCAGCACTCCGCGCCAGGGGGCCAGCACTGAAGCTTTCTTT.

The rearrangement joins TRBV6-2 or TRBV6-3 to TRBJ1-5, with D unclear. The CDR3 has 12 residues. V lost 0 bases to trimming and J lost 8 bases, with 5 bases between them. CDR1 and CDR2 from the germline V gene are MNHEY and SVGEGT. The CDR3 DNA reads as TGTGCCAGCAGTTACTCTCAAAAGCCCCAGCATTTT. Its translation: CASSYSQKPQHF.

V is TRBV27 and J is TRBJ2-2, with TRBD1 matching 10 bases. Trimming removed 2 bases from V and 6 bases from J; junction bases left unmatched: 3. CDR1 and CDR2 (germline): MNHEY, SMNVEV (reference sequence). The CDR3 has 15 residues. Written as DNA, the CDR3 is TGTGCCAGCAGTTTAGAGGGACAGGGGCCCGGGGAGCTGTTTTTT. This codes for CASSLEGQGPGELFF.

The CDR3 nucleotides are TGTGCCAGCAGCTTATCCGGGACAGGGGCGACAGATACGCAGTATTTT. Translating gives CASSLSGTGATDTQYF. The chain links TRBV7-2 to TRBJ2-3, with 10 bases identical to TRBD1. The V gene end was trimmed by 2 bases and the J gene end by 3 bases; junction bases not matched to a gene: 5. The germline CDR1 and CDR2 sequences are SGHTA and FQGNSA. The CDR3 spans 16 residues. Based on the CDR3 plus reference TRBV7-2 and TRBJ2-3, the full variable domain is GAGVSQSPSNKVTEKGKDVELRCDPISGHTALYWYRQSLGQGLEFLIYFQGNSAPDKSGLPSDRFSAERTGGSVSTLTIQRTQQEDSAVYLCASSLSGTGATDTQYFGPGTRLTVL.